These 32 T cell receptor beta chains originate from one sample sequenced in a study of shared clonotypes between healthy human individuals. Repertoires were generated with immunoSEQ multiplex PCR, while TCRdb's copy carries only in-frame clones and drops some. The sample lists more than 2 million clones; 85% to 95% were seen once. The sample consisted of naive CD4+ T cells sorted from blood. Subset: CD45RA+ positively selected. The receptors originated from a man younger than 30 in good health.

This sequence joins TRBV10-1 and TRBJ2-2; 9 positions match TRBD1. The V segment lost 5 bases and the J segment 6 bases; nucleotides outside the gene matches: 1. The CDR3 is 13 residues long. In germline, CDR1 is WNHNN, CDR2 SYGVQD (reference sequence). The CDR3 region has the DNA TGCGCCAGCAGTCACAGGGGGCCCGGGGAGCTGTTTTTT. It codes for CASSHRGPGELFF.

The rearrangement joins TRBV6-6 to TRBJ1-6; tentative D call: TRBD1 (5 bases). The CDR3 spans 15 residues. Per germline, CDR1 MNHNY and CDR2 SVGAGI (reference sequence). Trimming removed 5 bases from V and 10 bases from J, with 18 bases in between. Here the CDR3 DNA reads TGTGCCAGCAGTACGACAGCAGGGAACGGGTCACCCCTCCACTTT. Its translation is CASSTTAGNGSPLHF.

The chain links TRBV5-1 to TRBJ2-7, with a possible D match to TRBD1 (6 bases). CDR1 is SGHRS and CDR2 is YFSETQ in the germline V gene. The V end lost 5 bases, the J end lost 0 bases, and 15 bases lay between the germline ends. The CDR3 has 15 amino acids. CDR3 amino acids: CASSNRQGNSYEQYF. The CDR3 region has the DNA TGCGCCAGCAGTAACCGGCAGGGGAACTCCTACGAGCAGTACTTC. Variable domain in full (rest from reference TRBV5-1 and TRBJ2-7): KAGVTQTPRYLIKTRGQQVTLSCSPISGHRSVSWYQQTPGQGLQFLFEYFSETQRNKGNFPGRFSGRQFSNSRSEMNVSTLELGDSALYLCASSNRQGNSYEQYFGPGTRLTVT.

The chain combines TRBV5-8 with TRBJ2-5, with 7 nucleotides matching TRBD1. After removal of 3 bases from V and 2 bases from J, the junction contained 10 bases not matched to a gene. The germline V gene has CDR1 SGHTS and CDR2 YDEGEE. The CDR3 is made up of 16 amino acids. CDR3 sequence reads: CASSSILPGQQETQYF. The CDR3 DNA sequence: TGTGCCAGCAGCTCGATCCTCCCGGGACAGCAAGAGACCCAGTACTTC.

The chain carries TRBV5-1 and TRBJ1-4; 7 bases align to TRBD1. Germline V gene data show CDR1 as SGHRS and CDR2 as YFSETQ. This CDR3 contains 14 residues. After removal of 4 bases from V and 8 bases from J, the junction contained 8 bases not matched to a gene. DNA for the CDR3: TGCGCCAGCAGCCTGACAGGGTTAAAGGAAAAACTGTTTTTT. Protein: CASSLTGLKEKLFF.

The CDR3: CKSGPYEQYF. CDR3 DNA sequence: TGCAAATCCGGGCCCTACGAGCAGTACTTC. The chain joins TRBV20-1 to TRBJ2-7; D not certain. The CDR3 contains 10 residues. Germline-derived CDR1 and CDR2 are DFQATT and SNEGSKA (reference sequence).

The genes are TRBV9 and TRBJ1-1; D gene unclear. The CDR3 loop spans 15 amino acids. Trimming removed 2 bases at V and 4 bases at J, with 15 bases between. In germline, CDR1 is SGDLS, CDR2 YYNGEE. In DNA, the CDR3 is TGTGCCAGCAGCGTTTCAATGGGTATAGGCACTGAAGCTTTCTTT. Translated: CASSVSMGIGTEAFF.

The chain joins TRBV7-2 to TRBJ1-5; D unresolved. This CDR3 region has 17 residues. Between the trimmed V and J ends, which lost 4 bases and 2 bases, there was a span of 18 bases. CDR1 and CDR2 from the germline V gene are SGHTA and FQGNSA. DNA of the CDR3: TGTGCCAGCAGCTCTAGTTCCCTAGGGTACGGCAATCAGCCCCAGCATTTT. It encodes CASSSSSLGYGNQPQHF.

The chain joins TRBV10-3 to TRBJ2-2; 11 nucleotides agree with TRBD2. V shed 4 bases, J shed 4 bases, and the junction held 8 bases outside the gene matches. The CDR3 contains 17 residues. The germline CDR1 and CDR2 sequences are ENHRY and SYGVKD. The chain's CDR3 is CAISAGTSGAGTGELFF. CDR3 nucleotide sequence: TGTGCCATCAGTGCCGGGACTAGCGGAGCGGGCACCGGGGAGCTGTTTTTT.

V usage is TRBV18 and J usage is TRBJ2-1, with a possible D match to TRBD1 (6 bases). Trimming left V 6 bases short and J 12 bases short, with 15 bases between. Germline V gene sequence: CDR1 KGHSH, CDR2 LQKENI. The CDR3 length is 12 residues. CDR3 nucleotide sequence: TGTGCCAGCTCCTACGAGGGGACACGGCAGTTCTTC. Encoded protein: CASSYEGTRQFF.

The chain employs TRBV6-5 and TRBJ1-1; D unresolved. Looked up from germline, CDR1 is MNHEY and CDR2 is SVGAGI. The V end was cut by 11 bases, the J end by 1 base, with 8 bases between. The length of the CDR3 is 11 residues. This CDR3 reads CASLGNTEAFF. CDR3 nucleotides: TGTGCCTCACTGGGGAACACTGAAGCTTTCTTT.

V usage is TRBV29-1 and J usage is TRBJ1-5; TRBD1 might be the D (6 bases). This CDR3 comprises 13 residues. CDR1 and CDR2 from the germline V gene are SQVTM and ANQGSEA. V was trimmed by 5 bases and J by 4 bases, leaving 12 bases between them. The CDR3 DNA follows: TGCAGCGTTCAACAGGGTGGGAATCAGCCCCAGCATTTT. As protein: CSVQQGGNQPQHF.

A remark on this clone: The same CDR3 arises from other DNA sequences in this sample as well. The chain combines TRBV28 with TRBJ1-2, with a possible D match to TRBD1 (6 bases). This CDR3 has 14 amino acids. V gave up 3 bases and J gave up 5 bases, with 13 bases separating them. Germline CDR1 is MDHEN and CDR2 is SYDVKM. The chain's CDR3 is CASSLPGQPYGYTF. The CDR3 DNA follows: TGTGCCAGCAGTTTGCCAGGACAGCCTTATGGCTACACCTTC.

The CDR3 region is CASSPPGSYGYTF. Written as DNA, the CDR3 is TGCGCCAGCAGCCCCCCGGGGAGCTATGGCTACACCTTC. The gene calls are TRBV4-1 and TRBJ1-2; D is undetermined. CDR1 is MGHRA, CDR2 YSYEKL, per germline. V was cut by 4 bases and J by 4 bases, with 10 bases left in between. The CDR3 spans 13 residues.

The chain is built from TRBV18 and TRBJ2-1, with 7 bases that match TRBD2. The CDR3 is 16 amino acids. The V and J ends lost 2 bases and 0 bases, in that order; junction bases with no gene match: 4. The V gene's germline CDR1 is KGHSH and CDR2 LQKENI. The CDR3 loop reads CASSPRSGTSYNEQFF. The CDR3 DNA is TGTGCCAGCTCACCAAGGAGCGGGACCTCCTACAATGAGCAGTTCTTC. The full variable domain, completed using reference TRBV18 and TRBJ2-1, is NAGVMQNPRHLVRRRGQEARLRCSPMKGHSHVYWYRQLPEEGLKFMVYLQKENIIDESGMPKERFSAEFPKEGPSILRIQQVVRGDSAAYFCASSPRSGTSYNEQFFGPGTRLTVL.

This clone was detected only once. V usage is TRBV5-4 and J usage is TRBJ2-3; TRBD2 agrees at 11 bases. The germline V gene encodes CDR1 SGHNT and CDR2 YYREEE (reference sequence). V gave up 2 bases and J gave up 0 bases; unmatched junction bases: 2. The CDR3 covers 16 residues. CDR3 bases: TGTGCCAGCAGCTTCCGACTAGCGGGGAGCACAGATACGCAGTATTTT. Its translation: CASSFRLAGSTDTQYF.

J is TRBJ1-5 and V is TRBV6-5; D uncertain. The germline V gene encodes CDR1 MNHEY and CDR2 SVGAGI. The CDR3 covers 13 residues. V lost 6 bases, J lost 1 base, and 7 bases lay in between. The CDR3 here is CASRVTSNQPQHF. In DNA form, the CDR3 reads TGTGCCAGCAGGGTCACCAGCAATCAGCCCCAGCATTTT.

J is TRBJ2-3 and V is TRBV4-1, with 10 nucleotides matching TRBD2. Losses at the gene ends were 4 bases for V and 4 bases for J; bases not matched to a gene: 8. Germline CDR1 and CDR2: MGHRA and YSYEKL. The CDR3 contains 16 residues. CDR3 amino acids: CASSPGTSVRADTQYF. CDR3 sequence (DNA): TGCGCCAGCAGCCCCGGGACTAGCGTGAGGGCAGATACGCAGTATTTT.

This clone was seen a handful of times. The chain recombines TRBV11-2 with TRBJ2-1, with D possibly being TRBD2 (5 bases). The CDR3 extends over 15 amino acids. CDR1 and CDR2 from the germline V gene are SGHAT and FQNNGV. The V end lost 0 bases, the J end lost 4 bases, and 10 bases lay between the germline ends. CDR3 loop: CASSLDVGLYNEQFF. The CDR3 nucleotides read TGTGCCAGCAGCTTAGATGTCGGACTGTACAATGAGCAGTTCTTC.

The chain employs TRBV9 and TRBJ2-1; 11 bases are a match to TRBD2. CDR3 length: 16 amino acids. V gave up 3 bases and J gave up 4 bases; unmatched junction bases: 6. CDR1 is SGDLS, CDR2 YYNGEE, per germline. CDR3 DNA: TGTGCCAGCAGCGACCAGGGACTAGCGGATTACAATGAGCAGTTCTTC. This translates into CASSDQGLADYNEQFF. The full variable domain, completed using reference TRBV9 and TRBJ2-1, is DSGVTQTPKHLITATGQRVTLRCSPRSGDLSVYWYQQSLDQGLQFLIQYYNGEERAKGNILERFSAQQFPDLHSELNLSSLELGDSALYFCASSDQGLADYNEQFFGPGTRLTVL.

In regard to this clone: A much larger clone sits a single nucleotide away, making a read error possible. This chain links TRBV19 with TRBJ1-5; 10 bases align to TRBD1. Germline CDR1 LNHDA, CDR2 SQIVND (reference sequence). The junction had 1 base not matched to a gene; V was cut back by 3 bases and J by 5 bases. This CDR3 comprises 14 residues. The DNA for the CDR3 is TGTGCCAGTAGTATCGGGACAGGGGATCAGCCCCAGCATTTT. This translates into CASSIGTGDQPQHF.

The chain carries TRBV28 and TRBJ2-1; TRBD2 matches 10 bases. The V gene end was trimmed by 8 bases and the J gene end by 7 bases; junction bases not matched to a gene: 8. There are 14 residues in the CDR3. Germline V gene sequence: CDR1 MDHEN, CDR2 SYDVKM. In DNA form, the CDR3 reads TGTGCCAGCGGATCTAGCGGGGGAGGGAATGAGCAGTTCTTC. Protein sequence: CASGSSGGGNEQFF.

J is TRBJ2-1 and V is TRBV6-6; TRBD2 aligns across 12 bases. Looked up from germline, CDR1 is MNHNY and CDR2 is SVGAGI (reference sequence). The J segment lost 7 bases and the V segment lost 5 bases, leaving 9 bases of the junction unmatched. The CDR3 loop spans 16 amino acids. CDR3 loop: CASSLLAGGGRNEQFF. For the CDR3, the DNA is TGTGCCAGCAGTCTACTAGCGGGAGGCGGTAGGAATGAGCAGTTCTTC.

This chain connects TRBV4-3 to TRBJ2-6, with D possibly being TRBD2 (5 bases). In germline, CDR1 is LGHNA, CDR2 YSLEER. The CDR3 runs 16 residues. V was trimmed by 0 bases and J by 4 bases, leaving 10 bases between them. This CDR3 is CASSQEGGWGANVLTF. The DNA for the CDR3 is TGCGCCAGCAGCCAAGAAGGAGGTTGGGGGGCCAACGTCCTGACTTTC.

V and J are TRBV9 and TRBJ2-1, with 7 bases that match TRBD2. With 4 bases clipped from V and 2 bases from J, the junction kept 12 bases outside the gene matches. Germline CDR1 and CDR2: SGDLS and YYNGEE. The CDR3 is 17 amino acids. The CDR3 bases are TGTGCCAGCAGCCCCAGAGGGGCGGGGGAGCCCTACAATGAGCAGTTCTTC. It specifies CASSPRGAGEPYNEQFF.

V is TRBV18 and J is TRBJ2-7; TRBD2 aligns across 11 bases. CDR1 and CDR2 from the germline V gene are KGHSH and LQKENI. This CDR3 has 14 amino acids. V was clipped by 6 bases and J by 7 bases; unmatched bases: 8. CDR3 in amino acids: CASSPPSGGSEQYF. CDR3 nucleotide sequence: TGTGCCAGCTCCCCCCCTAGCGGGGGGTCAGAGCAGTACTTC.

The chain carries TRBV28 and TRBJ2-7; 11 bases map to TRBD1. V lost 4 bases and J lost 4; bases outside the gene matches: 9. CDR3 size: 16 residues. Germline V gene lookup returns CDR1 MDHEN and CDR2 SYDVKM. Here the CDR3 reads CASSSSPGQGVYEQYF. CDR3 sequence (DNA): TGTGCCAGCAGTTCATCCCCGGGACAGGGGGTTTACGAGCAGTACTTC. Full variable domain (outside the CDR3, taken from reference TRBV28 and TRBJ2-7): DVKVTQSSRYLVKRTGEKVFLECVQDMDHENMFWYRQDPGLGLRLIYFSYDVKMKEKGDIPEGYSVSREKKERFSLILESASTNQTSMYLCASSSSPGQGVYEQYFGPGTRLTVT.

CDR3 nucleotide sequence: TGTGCCAGCAGTGGACAGGGGCCTATATCCTATGGCTACACCTTC. It translates to CASSGQGPISYGYTF. J is TRBJ1-2 and V is TRBV2; 8 bases map to TRBD1. The CDR3 extends over 15 amino acids. Germline values: CDR1 SNHLY, CDR2 FYNNEI. J was trimmed by 4 bases and V by 4 bases; bases with no gene match: 8.

This chain connects TRBV5-6 to TRBJ2-5, with TRBD1 matching over 12 bases. Germline CDR1 SGHDT, CDR2 YYEEEE. The CDR3 runs 17 residues. After removal of 4 bases from V and 5 bases from J, the junction contained 12 bases not matched to a gene. The CDR3 sequence is CASSKLAGTGGLETQYF. CDR3 in DNA: TGTGCCAGCAGCAAGCTCGCCGGGACAGGGGGCCTCGAGACCCAGTACTTC.

The chain has TRBV5-4 and TRBJ1-1; D unclear. The CDR3 contains 15 residues. Germline assignment: CDR1 SGHNT and CDR2 YYREEE (reference sequence). Trimming cost V 5 bases and J 0 bases, with 14 bases left between them. The DNA for the CDR3 is TGTGCCAGCAGACCCGGTTTTTCTATGAACACTGAAGCTTTCTTT. Translation gives CASRPGFSMNTEAFF.

The gene calls are TRBV9 and TRBJ2-2; perhaps TRBD1 as D (5 bases). The CDR3 covers 16 residues. Germline V gene lookup returns CDR1 SGDLS and CDR2 YYNGEE. V lost 4 bases to trimming and J lost 5 bases, with 18 bases between them. This CDR3 is CASSKTSTSGTGELFF. CDR3 DNA sequence: TGTGCCAGCAGCAAAACCTCCACGTCAGGGACCGGGGAGCTGTTTTTT.

V gene TRBV30 combines with J gene TRBJ2-2, with D tentatively TRBD2 (5 bases). This CDR3 is 14 amino acids long. Germline lookup yields CDR1 GTSNPN and CDR2 SVGIG (reference sequence). V gave up 3 bases and J gave up 6 bases, with 14 bases separating them. For the CDR3, the DNA is TGTGCCTGGAGCCGAGGGCTCGGGGCCGGGGAGCTGTTTTTT. Encoded protein: CAWSRGLGAGELFF.